Listed here are 24 T cell receptor beta chains from one sample, sequenced in a study of T cell responses to AZD1222 COVID-19 vaccine. Libraries were prepared by immunoSEQ multiplex PCR; TCRdb keeps only in-frame clonotypes and omits some of them. This table has roughly 150,000 clones, 85% to 95% appearing once. This sample comprised peripheral blood, obtained on day 0 of AZD1222 vaccination. Every receptor here comes from an adult in good health.

This chain connects TRBV4-3 to TRBJ1-1, with unresolved D. The V gene's germline CDR1 is LGHNA and CDR2 YSLEER. This CDR3 spans 14 amino acids. The V end was cut by 4 bases, the J end by 4 bases, with 13 bases between. CDR3 bases: TGCGCCAGCAGCCGCGGTAGTCTCCGCACTGAAGCTTTCTTT. It specifies CASSRGSLRTEAFF.

This chain links TRBV24-1 with TRBJ1-5; no clear D gene. V lost 1 base, J lost 2 bases, and 5 bases lay in between. The CDR3 consists of 14 residues. Germline CDR1 KGHDR, CDR2 SFDVKD. CDR3 sequence: CATSDFTGNQPQHF. The CDR3 region has the DNA TGTGCCACCAGTGATTTTACGGGCAATCAGCCCCAGCATTTT.

V usage is TRBV12-3 or TRBV12-4 and J usage is TRBJ1-1; the match to TRBD1 covers 9 bases. This CDR3 comprises 12 residues. Trimming removed 7 bases from V and 10 bases from J; junction bases left unmatched: 7. The CDR3 DNA sequence: TGTGCCAGCAACCTACAGGGGGCGAGAGCTTTCTTT. This gives the protein CASNLQGARAFF.

Note on this clone: This clone may be a read error of a much larger clone one base away. Additional DNA sequences in this sample encode the identical CDR3. The chain's CDR3 is CASSELAGGPDTQYF. For the CDR3, the DNA is TGTGCCAGCAGTGAACTAGCGGGGGGCCCAGATACGCAGTATTTT. This chain uses TRBV6-1 with TRBJ2-3; 11 bases are shared with TRBD2. Germline V gene sequence: CDR1 MNHNS, CDR2 SASEGT. Trimming cost V 2 bases and J 4 bases; bases outside gene matches: 2. CDR3 length: 15 residues.

This clone showed up just a few times. The J gene is TRBJ2-7, the V gene TRBV4-1; D gene unclear. Trimming took off 0 bases at V and 2 bases at J, with 17 bases between the two ends. The germline CDR1 and CDR2 sequences are MGHRA and YSYEKL. The CDR3 runs 17 residues. CDR3 coding DNA: TGCGCCAGCAGCCAAGAGGTCTCCCCCCCAGCCCCCTACGAGCAGTACTTC. Translated: CASSQEVSPPAPYEQYF.

The chain joins TRBV4-3 to TRBJ2-7; D not certain. V lost 0 bases and J 3 bases, leaving 9 bases between the germline ends. CDR1 is LGHNA and CDR2 is YSLEER in the germline V gene. This CDR3 has 14 amino acids. The CDR3 DNA reads TGCGCCAGCAGCCAAGATGCGGCTTACTACGAGCAGTACTTC. Protein product: CASSQDAAYYEQYF.

CDR3 sequence reads: CATSDTGRPTRETQYF. CDR3 nucleotides: TGTGCCACCAGTGACACAGGCAGACCGACGCGAGAGACCCAGTACTTC. The V and J genes are TRBV24-1 and TRBJ2-5; D might be TRBD1 (5 bases). The germline V and J ends were trimmed by 4 bases and 4 bases, with 18 bases remaining between them. This CDR3 comprises 16 residues. Germline CDR1 KGHDR, CDR2 SFDVKD.

The chain links TRBV5-6 to TRBJ2-1, with 7 bases identical to TRBD1. Germline assignment: CDR1 SGHDT and CDR2 YYEEEE. The CDR3 totals 16 residues. V lost 2 bases and J lost 6; bases outside the gene matches: 11. For the CDR3, the DNA is TGTGCCAGCAGCTTTTCCGGGACAGTTAACCCCAATGAGCAGTTCTTC. Its protein product is CASSFSGTVNPNEQFF.

The chain is built from TRBV19 and TRBJ2-1; D unclear. Germline loops: CDR1 LNHDA, CDR2 SQIVND (reference sequence). CDR3 size: 13 residues. For the CDR3, the DNA is TGTGCGTCTGGGTTAACGTCCTACAATGAGCAGTTCTTC. Protein: CASGLTSYNEQFF.

The chain uses TRBV3-1 (or the pseudogene TRBV3-2) and TRBJ2-5; 8 bases fit TRBD2. There are 15 residues in the CDR3. V shed 6 bases, J shed 5 bases, and the junction held 11 bases outside the gene matches. The germline V gene encodes CDR1 LGHDT and CDR2 YNNKEL (reference sequence). The CDR3 loop is CASSRGLGGMETQYF. In DNA form, the CDR3 reads TGTGCCAGCAGTCGGGGACTAGGGGGGATGGAGACCCAGTACTTC.

The chain combines TRBV2 with TRBJ1-5; no firm D call. The CDR3 has 14 amino acids. Trimming removed 6 bases at V and 6 bases at J, with 15 bases between. Per the germline V gene, CDR1 is SNHLY and CDR2 is FYNNEI. CDR3 region: CASRDAGVRQPQHF. The CDR3 nucleotides are TGTGCCAGCAGAGACGCTGGGGTACGTCAGCCCCAGCATTTT.

The gene calls are TRBV4-1 and TRBJ2-2, with TRBD2 matching over 7 bases. CDR3 length equals 15 residues. With 3 bases clipped from V and 4 bases from J, the junction kept 5 bases outside the gene matches. CDR1 is MGHRA, CDR2 YSYEKL, per germline. The CDR3 reads CASSQSTGGTGELFF. CDR3 nucleotide sequence: TGCGCCAGCAGCCAGTCGACGGGGGGCACCGGGGAGCTGTTTTTT.

The chain joins TRBV9 to TRBJ1-1, with TRBD1 matching 7 bases. Germline V gene lookup returns CDR1 SGDLS and CDR2 YYNGEE. The CDR3 consists of 17 residues. The V segment lost 0 bases and the J segment 0 bases; nucleotides outside the gene matches: 8. The CDR3 spells CASSVGQPTGLNTEAFF. The CDR3 coding sequence is TGTGCCAGCAGCGTAGGGCAACCGACAGGGCTGAACACTGAAGCTTTCTTT.

V usage is TRBV28 and J usage is TRBJ1-5; weak D call: TRBD1 (6 bases). CDR1 and CDR2 from the germline V gene are MDHEN and SYDVKM. This CDR3 comprises 15 residues. V was cut by 6 bases and J by 2 bases, with 14 bases left in between. This chain's CDR3 is CASSSGAQGNQPQHF. The CDR3 DNA is TGTGCCAGCAGCTCGGGGGCGCAGGGCAATCAGCCCCAGCATTTT.

The chain joins TRBV15 to TRBJ2-2; 8 nucleotides align to TRBD1. CDR3 length: 13 residues. Trimming at V came to 8 bases and at J to 5 bases, leaving 4 bases not matched to a gene. Per germline, CDR1 LNHNV and CDR2 YYDKDF (reference sequence). The CDR3 here is CATGDRGTGELFF. In DNA, the CDR3 is TGTGCCACCGGAGACAGGGGAACCGGGGAGCTGTTTTTT.

The V and J genes are TRBV28 and TRBJ2-1; D is uncertain. Germline V gene data show CDR1 as MDHEN and CDR2 as SYDVKM. The V gene lost 2 bases and the J gene lost 7 bases, with 6 bases spanning the gap. CDR3 length equals 12 residues. CDR3 protein: CASSLSRNEQFF. The CDR3 nucleotides are TGTGCCAGCAGTTTAAGCCGGAATGAGCAGTTCTTC.

V and J are TRBV12-5 and TRBJ2-7, with a possible D match to TRBD2 (6 bases). The CDR3 sequence is 14 residues long. The V end lost 9 bases, the J end lost 0 bases, and 15 bases lay between the germline ends. Germline assignment: CDR1 LGHNT and CDR2 FRNRAP. CDR3 sequence: CASQRDSISYEQYF. CDR3 nucleotides: TGTGCTAGCCAAAGGGACTCCATCTCCTACGAGCAGTACTTC.

The chain uses TRBV5-4 and TRBJ1-1; no definite D call. This CDR3 spans 12 amino acids. V lost 7 bases and J lost 8, with 15 bases in between. Germline V gives CDR1 SGHNT, CDR2 YYREEE (reference sequence). Here the CDR3 reads CASGETSEEAFF. CDR3 sequence (DNA): TGTGCCAGCGGGGAAACATCGGAGGAAGCTTTCTTT.

The rearrangement links TRBV19 to TRBJ1-2; 9 positions agree with TRBD1. V lost 7 bases and J lost 8; bases outside the gene matches: 8. The CDR3 is 13 residues long. In germline, CDR1 is LNHDA, CDR2 SQIVND (reference sequence). As DNA, the CDR3 is TGTGCCAGTAAAGGACAGGGGTCGGCCGGCTACACCTTC. The encoded protein is CASKGQGSAGYTF.

This chain joins TRBV4-1 and TRBJ1-6; TRBD1 is a possible D gene (5 bases). Germline CDR1 and CDR2: MGHRA and YSYEKL. The V and J ends lost 1 base and 10 bases respectively, with 14 bases between them. CDR3 length equals 15 residues. The CDR3 loop is CASSQVGRRGSPLHF. The DNA for the CDR3 is TGCGCCAGCAGCCAAGTCGGCAGACGGGGCTCACCCCTCCACTTT.

This clone came up once. J is TRBJ2-7 and V is TRBV28; tentative D call: TRBD1 (5 bases). V lost 1 base, J lost 3 bases, and 10 bases lay in between. The germline V gene encodes CDR1 MDHEN and CDR2 SYDVKM. The CDR3 has 14 amino acids. The CDR3 DNA reads TGTGCCAGCAGTTTATTGGGCAGGGTCTACGAGCAGTACTTC. As protein: CASSLLGRVYEQYF.

The chain recombines TRBV4-1 with TRBJ1-2; the D is unclear. The V gene's germline CDR1 is MGHRA and CDR2 YSYEKL. This CDR3 has 17 amino acids. Trimming took off 1 base at V and 8 bases at J, with 23 bases between the two ends. CDR3 protein: CASSQVVLVAGAGGYTF. DNA for the CDR3: TGCGCCAGCAGCCAAGTTGTTTTAGTGGCGGGTGCGGGAGGCTACACCTTC.

The gene calls are TRBV30 and TRBJ2-1, with D maybe TRBD2 (7 bases). Germline CDR1 and CDR2: GTSNPN and SVGIG (reference sequence). This CDR3 region has 18 residues. Trimming took 3 bases from V and 5 from J, leaving 26 bases between them. CDR3 bases: TGTGCCTGGAGGGGGGGGCAGGGTCCTTATCGCCGCAACAATGAGCAGTTCTTC. Protein sequence: CAWRGGQGPYRRNNEQFF.

This clone was seen a single time. The chain is built from TRBV2 and TRBJ2-3, with D possibly being TRBD1 (5 bases). There are 13 residues in the CDR3. Looked up from germline, CDR1 is SNHLY and CDR2 is FYNNEI. V lost 7 bases, J lost 2 bases, and 10 bases lay in between. The CDR3 coding sequence is TGTGCCAGCAAACAGGTGGTCACAGATACGCAGTATTTT. This codes for CASKQVVTDTQYF.